Each of the 5 T cell receptor beta chains below was sequenced from the same sample in a study of early T cells in non-severe SARS-CoV-2 infection. TCRdb reprocessed the 5' RACE reads with MiXCR, giving one entry per CDR3 protein. The sample holds more than 70,000 distinct CDR3 sequences, 11% seen once. This specimen was whole blood, taken at baseline. Every receptor here comes from an adult who was a healthcare worker with PCR-confirmed SARS-CoV-2 infection or an uninfected control (not recorded which).

This clonotype has only a few counts. The chain has TRBV28 and TRBJ2-1; D ambiguous. The germline gives CDR1 MDHEN, CDR2 SYDVKM. Trimming removed 1 base at V and 4 bases at J, with 8 bases between. The CDR3 is 14 amino acids. CDR3 nucleotides: TGTGCCAGCAGTTTATTGCTAACTTACAATGAGCAGTTCTTC. Translation: CASSLLLTYNEQFF. The full variable domain, in which reference TRBV28 and TRBJ2-1 provide the parts outside the CDR3, is DVKVTQSSRYLVKRTGEKVFLECVQDMDHENMFWYRQDPGLGLRLIYFSYDVKMKEKGDIPEGYSVSREKKERFSLILESASTNQTSMYLCASSLLLTYNEQFFGPGTRLTVL.

This clonotype was counted a few times. V gene TRBV7-8 combines with J gene TRBJ2-2; tentatively, D is TRBD2 (6 bases). Trimming removed 1 base from V and 4 bases from J, with 10 bases in between. The germline CDR1 and CDR2 sequences are SGHVS and FQNEAQ. This CDR3 comprises 15 residues. The CDR3 coding sequence is TGTGCCAGCAGCTTAGTCGGGGGAGGCACCGGGGAGCTGTTTTTT. It codes for CASSLVGGGTGELFF.

This clonotype was observed a handful of times. This sequence joins TRBV7-9 and TRBJ1-1; D not certain. Trimming stripped 5 bases from V and 5 bases from J, with 15 bases between. Germline V CDR1 and CDR2: SEHNR, FQNEAQ (reference sequence). The CDR3 length is 14 residues. CDR3 sequence reads: CASSPPGPGTEAFF. CDR3 coding DNA: TGTGCCAGCAGCCCCCCTGGGCCGGGGACTGAAGCTTTCTTT.

This clonotype appeared many times. The chain carries TRBV6-2 or TRBV6-3 and TRBJ2-1, with D perhaps matching TRBD2 (6 bases). The CDR3 extends over 17 amino acids. Trimming stripped 6 bases from V and 8 bases from J, with 26 bases between. CDR1 is MNHEY, CDR2 SVGEGT, per germline. This CDR3 is CASRQYLLGLPSHEQFF. The CDR3 nucleotides read TGTGCCAGCAGACAATATCTACTGGGACTCCCGTCCCATGAGCAGTTCTTC.

There are a few counts of this clonotype. The chain couples TRBV5-6 to TRBJ2-1; a possible D gene is TRBD1 (5 bases). The V gene's germline CDR1 is SGHDT and CDR2 YYEEEE. The V end was cut by 4 bases, the J end by 8 bases, with 13 bases between. The CDR3 extends over 13 amino acids. CDR3 in amino acids: CASSPLEGDEQFF. The CDR3 DNA reads TGTGCCAGCAGCCCTTTAGAAGGGGATGAGCAGTTCTTC.